This TCR beta chain is from a study of blood T cells in healthy people across ages. Study summary: T cells yielded about one barcoded beta molecule per two cells through template switching. General study results and limits: There was a strong correlation between TCR beta diversity and naive T cell percentage.

Each donor supplied roughly 9.1 milliliters of peripheral blood. This CDR3 comprises 16 residues. V shed 2 bases and J 1 base; nucleotides not matched to a gene: 7. In germline, CDR1 is MNHEY, CDR2 SVGEGT. The second PCR ran roughly 6 to 12 cycles with a sample-barcoded 5' primer and J-beta primers. Per sample, CDR3-containing paired-end reads numbered at least 2.5 million. TCRdb re-called the 5' RACE reads with MiXCR, one entry per CDR3 protein. The repertoire holds 550,000 to 800,000 distinct CDR3 sequences, about 30% seen once, with 15% in the top ten. This clonotype was counted many times. The antigen remains unidentified.

This sequence joins TRBV6-2 or TRBV6-3 and TRBJ2-5; 7 nucleotides align to TRBD2. The specimen was blood. The clonotype originates from an elderly woman in good health. The CDR3 protein is CASSYGLAELQETQYF. In nucleotides, the CDR3 is TGTGCCAGCAGTTACGGGCTAGCGGAGCTCCAAGAGACCCAGTACTTC.